A selection of T cell receptor beta chains follows, all from one sample in a study of cytomegalovirus exposure and HLA in healthy donors. The assay was immunoSEQ multiplex PCR, and TCRdb's table has in-frame clones only and misses some. The sample lists roughly 120,000 clones, roughly 93% occurring once. The sample was PBMCs. The source of these receptors is a woman aged 18 to 35 in good health and CMV-seronegative. Both conserved end residues are part of each CDR3. D genes are given only for firm matches. Clone size, where shown, is once, few, many, or a class for clones that have expanded.

clone_size	d_call	v_call	j_call	cdr3_nt	cdr3_aa
NA	NA	TRBV14	TRBJ1-2	TGTGCCAGCAGCCAAGATAGGTTCGGGACAAGGAAAAACTATGGCTACACCTTC	CASSQDRFGTRKNYGYTF
NA	NA	TRBV30	TRBJ1-3	TGTGCCTGGTCACAGGTCTCTGGAAACACCATATATTTT	CAWSQVSGNTIYF
NA	NA	TRBV7-2	TRBJ1-2	TGTGCCAGCAGCTTAACTGGTGGCTACACCTTC	CASSLTGGYTF
NA	NA	TRBV25-1	TRBJ2-1	TGTGCCAGCAGTGCACCCGCAGGTGATGACCAGTTCTTC	CASSAPAGDDQFF
NA	TRBD1	TRBV27	TRBJ2-7	TGTGCCAGCAGTTTCGGACAGGGTCCCCGGAGGGAGCAGTACTTC	CASSFGQGPRREQYF
NA	NA	TRBV15	TRBJ1-2	TGTGCCACCAGCAGAGGAGGGCCAAATGGCTACACCTTC	CATSRGGPNGYTF
NA	TRBD2	TRBV7-2	TRBJ2-1	TGTGCCAGCAGCAGCGGGGGATCTTACGATGAGCAGTTCTTC	CASSSGGSYDEQFF
NA	TRBD1	TRBV5-6	TRBJ2-5	TGTGCCAGCAGCCCCGGGACAGGGGGTGGGGGGACCCAGTACTTC	CASSPGTGGGGTQYF
NA	TRBD2	TRBV10-3	TRBJ2-7	TGTGCCATCAGTGGCCCGACTAGCGGGAGTAAGCCGAGCGACGAGCAGTACTTC	CAISGPTSGSKPSDEQYF
NA	NA	TRBV11-2	TRBJ2-7	TGTGCCAGCAGCCCCGTCGGACTACGTTACGTGCGTCTGTACTTC	CASSPVGLRYVRLYF
NA	NA	TRBV5-4	TRBJ2-5	TGTGCCAGCAGCGAGGGGGAGGGGAGGGAAGAGACCCAGTACTTC	CASSEGEGREETQYF
NA	NA	TRBV19	TRBJ1-1	TGTGCCAGTAGTCCCCGACAGGCCTCCCCTATGAACACTGAAGCTTTCTTT	CASSPRQASPMNTEAFF
NA	NA	TRBV5-1	TRBJ1-6	TGCGCCAGCAGCCCGAAGACAGTGTTGAATTCACCCCTCCACTTT	CASSPKTVLNSPLHF
NA	NA	TRBV30	TRBJ1-3	TGTGCCTGGAGTGTTATGCAAAGCCGTATAAACACCATATATTTT	CAWSVMQSRINTIYF
NA	NA	TRBV4-2	TRBJ1-5	TGTGCCAGCAGCCAAGATTCTTTCGCAGTTTATAGCAATCAGCCCCAGCATTTT	CASSQDSFAVYSNQPQHF
NA	TRBD1	TRBV6-1	TRBJ1-2	TGTGCCAGCAGCTTAGACAGGGGTAACTATGGCTACACCTTC	CASSLDRGNYGYTF
NA	NA	TRBV5-1	TRBJ2-7	TGCGCCAGCAGCTTGGGGGCCGCGGGGGAGCAGTACTTC	CASSLGAAGEQYF
NA	NA	TRBV28	TRBJ2-3	TGTGCCAGCAGTTTAAGAGCACTGGGCCCAGATACGCAGTATTTT	CASSLRALGPDTQYF
once	TRBD2	TRBV6-1	TRBJ2-3	TGTGCCAGCAGTGATTTTGAGCGGGGCCTCACAGATACGCAGTATTTT	CASSDFERGLTDTQYF
NA	NA	TRBV5-1	TRBJ1-6	TGCGCCAGCAGCTTGGAACAGGGCAGCTCACCCCTCCACTTT	CASSLEQGSSPLHF
NA	NA	TRBV30	TRBJ1-6	TGTGCCTGTGACTTCATGGCCGCTAGCTCCTATAATTCACCCCTCCACTTT	CACDFMAASSYNSPLHF
NA	NA	TRBV30	TRBJ2-7	TGTGCCTGGAGTCAGTCGGGTTCCTACGAGCAGTACTTC	CAWSQSGSYEQYF
NA	NA	TRBV28	TRBJ1-1	TGTGCCAGCAGTTCCCGACAGGACACTGAAGCTTTCTTT	CASSSRQDTEAFF
NA	NA	TRBV6-6	TRBJ2-4	TGTGCCAGCAGTCCCTCCTTAGCCAAAAACATTCAGTACTTC	CASSPSLAKNIQYF
few	NA	TRBV6-5	TRBJ2-7	TGTGCCAGCAGTTACTCAAGGGGATACGAGCAGTACTTC	CASSYSRGYEQYF
NA	NA	TRBV27	TRBJ2-7	TGTGCCAGCAGTTTGTCGGTGGTGTCGGGAGATTCCTACGAGCAGTACTTC	CASSLSVVSGDSYEQYF
NA	TRBD2	TRBV27	TRBJ2-5	TGTGCCAGCAGCCCTTTAGCGGGTTTTAGGGAGACCCAGTACTTC	CASSPLAGFRETQYF
NA	TRBD2	TRBV7-9	TRBJ2-1	TGTGCCAGCAGCTTTGAATCGGGACTAGCGGGAAGGGCTGAGCAGTTCTTC	CASSFESGLAGRAEQFF
NA	NA	TRBV11-2	TRBJ1-6	TGTGCCAGCAGCTTAGAGCCGGCCGGGGGAAATTCACCCCTCCACTTT	CASSLEPAGGNSPLHF
NA	TRBD1	TRBV7-2	TRBJ1-4	TGTGCCAGCAGCCCCGGACAGGGGAGGGAAAAACTGTTTTTT	CASSPGQGREKLFF
NA	NA	TRBV9	TRBJ1-3	TGTGCCAGCAGCGAAACGATACAGGGTACTTACTCTGGAAACACCATATATTTT	CASSETIQGTYSGNTIYF
once	TRBD1	TRBV2	TRBJ2-7	TGTGCCAGCAGTGAAGGGACAGGGTCCCCCTACGAGCAGTACTTC	CASSEGTGSPYEQYF
NA	NA	TRBV28	TRBJ2-7	TGTGCCAGCAGTCGACAGTTAGTAACCTACGAGCAGTACTTC	CASSRQLVTYEQYF
NA	NA	TRBV5-8	TRBJ1-1	TGTGCCAGCAGCCTGATAGCGGGGGTCATGAACACTGAAGCTTTCTTT	CASSLIAGVMNTEAFF
NA	NA	TRBV11-2	TRBJ2-7	TGTGCCAGTAGCTTAGATTTTGGGGACTGGTACGAGCAGTACTTC	CASSLDFGDWYEQYF
few	NA	TRBV2	TRBJ1-2	TGTGCCAGCATAGCGGGGTCGTATGGCTACACCTTC	CASIAGSYGYTF
NA	TRBD2	TRBV5-4	TRBJ2-5	TGTGCCAGCAGCTCGAAGACTAGCGGGTTCCCGAGGGAGACCCAGTACTTC	CASSSKTSGFPRETQYF
NA	NA	TRBV28	TRBJ2-1	TGTGCCAGCAGTATCCGACAGAGCTCCTACAATGAGCAGTTCTTC	CASSIRQSSYNEQFF
NA	TRBD1	TRBV6-1	TRBJ1-5	TGTGCCAGCAGTATACAGGGGGAGAGCAATCAGCCCCAGCATTTT	CASSIQGESNQPQHF
once	NA	TRBV4-1	TRBJ1-3	TGCGCCAGCAGCCAATTATCTGGAGAACCTGGAAACACCATATATTTT	CASSQLSGEPGNTIYF
NA	TRBD1	TRBV14	TRBJ2-7	TGTGCCAGCAGCCGCGGCGGGACAGGGGCCTACGAGCAGTACTTC	CASSRGGTGAYEQYF
NA	NA	TRBV6-6	TRBJ2-5	TGTGCCAGCGTGGAGGGTGGCGGATTGGAGACCCAGTACTTC	CASVEGGGLETQYF
NA	TRBD1	TRBV28	TRBJ1-5	TGTGCCAGCAGGAACCAACCGGGACAGCCATCATTTCGCGATCAGCCCCAGCATTTT	CASRNQPGQPSFRDQPQHF
NA	TRBD2	TRBV13	TRBJ2-7	TGTGCCAGCAGTCAAAGTAGCGGGGGGGGGTCCTACGAGCAGTACTTC	CASSQSSGGGSYEQYF
NA	TRBD2	TRBV4-1	TRBJ2-3	TGCGCCAGCAGCCAAGGGATAGCGGGGGTCACAGATACGCAGTATTTT	CASSQGIAGVTDTQYF
NA	NA	TRBV5-4	TRBJ2-3	TGTGCCAGCAGACCGGGACACACAGATACGCAGTATTTT	CASRPGHTDTQYF
NA	TRBD1	TRBV7-7	TRBJ2-6	TGTGCCCGATCCAAGGACAGGATATACTCTGGGGCCAACGTCCTGACTTTC	CARSKDRIYSGANVLTF
NA	NA	TRBV5-1	TRBJ1-2	TGCGCCAGCAGCTTGACAGCCTTTAACTATGGCTACACCTTC	CASSLTAFNYGYTF
NA	NA	TRBV27	TRBJ2-1	TGTGCCAGCAGTCGACTAAACAATGAGCAGTTCTTC	CASSRLNNEQFF
NA	TRBD2	TRBV9	TRBJ2-1	TGTGCCAGCAGCGTAGGGACTAGCGGTGAGCAGTTCTTC	CASSVGTSGEQFF
NA	TRBD2	TRBV5-1	TRBJ2-5	TGCGCCAGCCGGCGGGAGGCCCAAGAGACCCAGTACTTC	CASRREAQETQYF
NA	NA	TRBV7-2	TRBJ2-4	TGTGCCAGCAGCTTAGACTTGAACATTCAGTACTTC	CASSLDLNIQYF
once	TRBD1	TRBV5-6	TRBJ2-1	TGTGCCAGCAGCGACAGGGGGGGCGACTACAATGAGCAGTTCTTC	CASSDRGGDYNEQFF
NA	TRBD1	TRBV5-4	TRBJ2-1	TGTGCCAGCAGCTTGGCGGGGACAGCATACAATGAGCAGTTCTTC	CASSLAGTAYNEQFF
NA	NA	TRBV7-7	TRBJ2-5	TGTGCCAGCAGCTTAGCGGAGTCCAAATGGGAGACCCAGTACTTC	CASSLAESKWETQYF